Presented here are 27 T cell receptor beta chains from one specimen sequenced in a study of blood T cell repertoires in COVID-19. Here immunoSEQ multiplex PCR was the method, and the copy in TCRdb shows in-frame clones only, minus some. The table records a few hundred thousand clones, 86% of them present only once. The sequencing sample was made of peripheral blood. These TCRs come from a woman in her 70s with COVID-19, enrolled during active disease.

The chain has TRBV2 and TRBJ2-1; 8 bases line up with TRBD2. This CDR3 has 14 amino acids. V shed 8 bases, J shed 7 bases, and the junction held 10 bases outside the gene matches. Germline CDR1 SNHLY, CDR2 FYNNEI. The CDR3 nucleotides read TGTGCCAGCCGGATGGCGGGGGGCGGTAATGAGCAGTTCTTC. Its protein product is CASRMAGGGNEQFF.

CDR3 DNA sequence: TGTGCCAGCAGCGAGACTCTAGATCAAGAGACCCAGTACTTC. Translating it yields CASSETLDQETQYF. This chain joins TRBV9 and TRBJ2-5; D gene ambiguous. From germline, CDR1 is SGDLS and CDR2 YYNGEE. With 3 bases removed from V and 2 bases from J, the gap between germline ends came to 11 bases. The CDR3 loop spans 14 amino acids.

The chain uses TRBV24-1 and TRBJ2-1; D is unclear. The V end lost 0 bases, the J end lost 1 base, and 3 bases lay between the germline ends. The CDR3 sequence is 14 residues long. CDR1 and CDR2 from the germline V gene are KGHDR and SFDVKD. CDR3 DNA sequence: TGTGCCACCAGTGATTTGCGGTCCTACAATGAGCAGTTCTTC. Protein: CATSDLRSYNEQFF.

The chain couples TRBV5-4 to TRBJ2-7; 8 positions match TRBD2. Germline V gene sequence: CDR1 SGHNT, CDR2 YYREEE (reference sequence). The CDR3 sequence is 13 residues long. J gave up 11 bases and V 3 bases, and 10 bases lay outside the gene matches. CDR3 loop: CASSSGPTSAEYF. The CDR3 DNA follows: TGTGCCAGCAGCTCGGGACCGACTAGCGCGGAGTACTTC. Full variable domain (missing parts from reference TRBV5-4 and TRBJ2-7): ETGVTQSPTHLIKTRGQQVTLRCSSQSGHNTVSWYQQALGQGPQFIFQYYREEENGRGNFPPRFSGLQFPNYSSELNVNALELDDSALYLCASSSGPTSAEYFGPGTRLTVT.

The chain recombines TRBV28 with TRBJ1-1, with TRBD1 matching over 7 bases. The CDR3 extends over 14 amino acids. Losses at the gene ends were 7 bases for V and 8 bases for J; bases not matched to a gene: 13. Per germline, CDR1 MDHEN and CDR2 SYDVKM. This CDR3 is CASTNSGGGWEAFF. The CDR3 DNA reads as TGTGCCAGCACCAATTCAGGGGGTGGATGGGAAGCTTTCTTT.

This clone appeared once. The chain carries TRBV30 and TRBJ2-4; the match to TRBD2 covers 7 bases. The length of the CDR3 is 16 residues. Germline V gene sequence: CDR1 GTSNPN, CDR2 SVGIG (reference sequence). Trimming took 1 base from V and 8 from J; bases not matched to a gene: 14. Here the CDR3 DNA reads TGTGCCTGGAGTGGCGGACAACCCTTTCGGGGGGACATTCAGTACTTC. The encoded protein is CAWSGGQPFRGDIQYF. The full variable domain, in which reference TRBV30 and TRBJ2-4 provide the parts outside the CDR3, is SQTIHQWPATLVQPVGSPLSLECTVEGTSNPNLYWYRQAAGRGLQLLFYSVGIGQISSEVPQNLSASRPQDRQFILSSKKLLLSDSGFYLCAWSGGQPFRGDIQYFGAGTRLSVL.

The V gene is TRBV12-3 or TRBV12-4, the J gene TRBJ2-1; 7 positions agree with TRBD1. The V segment lost 6 bases and the J segment 4 bases; nucleotides outside the gene matches: 3. This CDR3 contains 13 residues. CDR3 region: CASSSGQYNEQFF. The CDR3 coding sequence is TGTGCCAGCAGCTCGGGACAGTACAATGAGCAGTTCTTC.

The chain links TRBV30 to TRBJ1-1; D uncertain. Germline V CDR1 and CDR2: GTSNPN, SVGIG (reference sequence). This CDR3 has 13 residues. Trimming removed 0 bases from V and 2 bases from J, with 7 bases in between. CDR3 sequence: CAWSVAGNTEAFF. CDR3 coding DNA: TGTGCCTGGAGTGTAGCAGGTAACACTGAAGCTTTCTTT.

This rearrangement joins TRBV9 to TRBJ1-3; 7 nucleotides agree with TRBD1. The V gene's germline CDR1 is SGDLS and CDR2 YYNGEE. Trimming cost V 3 bases and J 0 bases; bases outside gene matches: 18. The CDR3 extends over 20 amino acids. The CDR3 loop reads CASSDPLQGPKSDSGNTIYF. The CDR3 DNA is TGTGCCAGCAGCGACCCTTTACAGGGGCCGAAATCAGACTCTGGAAACACCATATATTTT.

This clone was counted once. The rearrangement uses TRBV2 and TRBJ2-7, with 8 nucleotides matching TRBD2. The CDR3 extends over 15 amino acids. Germline CDR1 SNHLY, CDR2 FYNNEI. Trimming at V came to 1 base and at J to 3 bases, leaving 5 bases not matched to a gene. The CDR3, as DNA: TGTGCCAGCAGTGAAGTTTTGGCGGGGGGCTACGAGCAGTACTTC. Protein sequence: CASSEVLAGGYEQYF.

The chain is built from TRBV5-6 and TRBJ2-7, with 7 positions matching TRBD1. This CDR3 contains 15 residues. The V gene end was trimmed by 0 bases and the J gene end by 2 bases; junction bases not matched to a gene: 5. Germline-derived CDR1 and CDR2 are SGHDT and YYEEEE. This CDR3 is CASSLAGQPPYEQYF. The CDR3 DNA is TGTGCCAGCAGCTTGGCGGGACAGCCTCCCTACGAGCAGTACTTC. Using reference TRBV5-6 and TRBJ2-7 for the parts outside the CDR3, the full variable domain is DAGVTQSPTHLIKTRGQQVTLRCSPKSGHDTVSWYQQALGQGPQFIFQYYEEEERQRGNFPDRFSGHQFPNYSSELNVNALLLGDSALYLCASSLAGQPPYEQYFGPGTRLTVT.

The J gene is TRBJ1-3, the V gene TRBV7-4; 9 nucleotides align to TRBD1. The CDR3 runs to 19 residues. Germline assignment: CDR1 SGHVT and CDR2 SQSDAQ. The J segment lost 0 bases and the V segment lost 1 base, leaving 10 bases of the junction unmatched. The DNA for the CDR3 is TGTGCCAGCAGCTTAGGATGGGACAGGGCCCTAAGCTCTGGAAACACCATATATTTT. It yields the protein CASSLGWDRALSSGNTIYF.

The chain uses TRBV5-4 and TRBJ2-2; D perhaps matches TRBD1 (6 bases). Germline CDR1 is SGHNT and CDR2 is YYREEE (reference sequence). The CDR3 totals 15 residues. Trimming took 5 bases from V and 0 from J, leaving 11 bases between them. The CDR3 spells CASRLDSSNTGELFF. The DNA of the CDR3 is TGTGCCAGCAGACTGGACAGCTCGAACACCGGGGAGCTGTTTTTT. The full variable domain, completed using reference TRBV5-4 and TRBJ2-2, is ETGVTQSPTHLIKTRGQQVTLRCSSQSGHNTVSWYQQALGQGPQFIFQYYREEENGRGNFPPRFSGLQFPNYSSELNVNALELDDSALYLCASRLDSSNTGELFFGEGSRLTVL.

The table lists this clone with a count of one. This chain uses TRBV6-5 with TRBJ1-5; TRBD1 matches at 10 bases. J lost 5 bases, V lost 6 bases, and 7 bases had no gene match. From germline, CDR1 is MNHEY and CDR2 SVGAGI. CDR3 size: 15 residues. In nucleotides, the CDR3 is TGTGCCAGCAGACCGGGACAGGGGCGCGATCAGCCCCAGCATTTT. Translated, it gives CASRPGQGRDQPQHF.

The V gene is TRBV9, the J gene TRBJ1-2; D call uncertain. V was cut by 4 bases and J by 8 bases, with 18 bases left in between. This CDR3 contains 14 residues. Per the germline V gene, CDR1 is SGDLS and CDR2 is YYNGEE. Written as DNA, the CDR3 is TGTGCCAGCAGCCCTGGGGAGGGCTTGGGGGGCTACACCTTC. Protein product: CASSPGEGLGGYTF.

The chain links TRBV7-2 to TRBJ1-1; 8 nucleotides match TRBD1. Germline assignment: CDR1 SGHTA and CDR2 FQGNSA. V was pared by 5 bases and J by 8 bases, with 10 bases of the junction left unmatched. This CDR3 contains 14 residues. The CDR3 nucleotides are TGTGCCAGCAGCCCGGGGGACAGGCGTATCGAAGCTTTCTTT. Encoded protein: CASSPGDRRIEAFF. Full variable domain (outside the CDR3, taken from reference TRBV7-2 and TRBJ1-1): GAGVSQSPSNKVTEKGKDVELRCDPISGHTALYWYRQSLGQGLEFLIYFQGNSAPDKSGLPSDRFSAERTGGSVSTLTIQRTQQEDSAVYLCASSPGDRRIEAFFGQGTRLTVV.

V is TRBV4-1 and J is TRBJ2-1, with D maybe TRBD1 (6 bases). Per germline, CDR1 MGHRA and CDR2 YSYEKL. The CDR3 contains 16 residues. Trimming removed 0 bases from V and 8 bases from J, with 17 bases in between. CDR3 DNA sequence: TGCGCCAGCAGCCAAGAGGTTACAGGGCCCGGAGATGAGCAGTTCTTC. It specifies CASSQEVTGPGDEQFF.

The rearrangement links TRBV7-9 to TRBJ1-2; maybe TRBD1 (6 bases). Looked up from germline, CDR1 is SEHNR and CDR2 is FQNEAQ (reference sequence). Trimming took off 5 bases at V and 4 bases at J, with 14 bases between the two ends. The CDR3 sequence is 14 residues long. The CDR3 DNA is TGTGCCAGCAGCCCCCGCCCAGGGGTCTATGGCTACACCTTC. It codes for CASSPRPGVYGYTF.

The CDR3 region is CASRDNPGQSETQYF. DNA for the CDR3: TGTGCCAGCAGGGATAACCCAGGGCAGTCAGAGACCCAGTACTTC. The chain uses TRBV2 and TRBJ2-5; D is perhaps TRBD1 (5 bases). This CDR3 region has 15 residues. The V gene's germline CDR1 is SNHLY and CDR2 FYNNEI. V was pared by 6 bases and J by 4 bases, with 18 bases between.

The chain employs TRBV18 and TRBJ1-1; possible D gene TRBD1, 6 bases. Germline CDR1 and CDR2: KGHSH and LQKENI. V dropped 6 bases and J dropped 8 bases, with 16 bases sitting between them. CDR3 length: 13 residues. The CDR3 DNA is TGTGCCAGCTCCCGAACAGGGTCTGAGGAAGCTTTCTTT. Translating it yields CASSRTGSEEAFF. The entire variable domain, with the rest obtained from reference TRBV18 and TRBJ1-1, is as follows: NAGVMQNPRHLVRRRGQEARLRCSPMKGHSHVYWYRQLPEEGLKFMVYLQKENIIDESGMPKERFSAEFPKEGPSILRIQQVVRGDSAAYFCASSRTGSEEAFFGQGTRLTVV.

This CDR3 is CASSYSVGRLGYTF. CDR3 bases: TGTGCCAGCAGTTACAGTGTGGGGCGTCTTGGCTACACCTTC. This chain connects TRBV6-5 to TRBJ1-2, with a possible D match to TRBD1 (5 bases). Trimming removed 2 bases from V and 7 bases from J, with 14 bases in between. The CDR3 runs 14 residues. Germline-derived CDR1 and CDR2 are MNHEY and SVGAGI.

A single count supports this clone. The rearrangement links TRBV6-5 to TRBJ1-5, with TRBD1 identical over 7 bases. Germline loops: CDR1 MNHEY, CDR2 SVGAGI. Trimming cost V 6 bases and J 1 base; bases outside gene matches: 6. This CDR3 has 15 residues. The CDR3 DNA follows: TGTGCCAGCAGGGGGGCCAGGGGGAGCAATCAGCCCCAGCATTTT. It translates to CASRGARGSNQPQHF.

V and J are TRBV3-1 (or the pseudogene TRBV3-2) and TRBJ2-5; D call uncertain. Trimming shortened V by 8 bases and J by 2 bases, and 12 bases separated the two germline ends. Germline CDR1 reads LGHDT; CDR2 reads YNNKEL (reference sequence). The CDR3 consists of 13 residues. CDR3 loop: CASCPTGQETQYF. In DNA, the CDR3 is TGTGCCAGCTGCCCCACCGGGCAAGAGACCCAGTACTTC.

With respect to this clone: Other DNA sequences in this sample translate to the same CDR3. The V call is TRBV5-1, the J call TRBJ2-5; 7 bases fit TRBD1. V lost 0 bases, J lost 1 base, and 0 bases stayed unmatched. The CDR3 totals 14 residues. Germline V lookup: CDR1 SGHRS, CDR2 YFSETQ. The DNA for the CDR3 is TGCGCCAGCAGCTTGGGGGACAGCCAAGAGACCCAGTACTTC. Translation gives CASSLGDSQETQYF.

The V gene is TRBV9, the J gene TRBJ2-1; 11 nucleotides line up with TRBD1. J was trimmed by 7 bases and V by 1 base; bases with no gene match: 10. Germline values: CDR1 SGDLS, CDR2 YYNGEE. This CDR3 region has 17 residues. CDR3 protein: CASSVTPGQGGRNEQFF. As DNA, the CDR3 is TGTGCCAGCAGCGTAACCCCGGGACAGGGGGGGAGGAATGAGCAGTTCTTC.

Only one count was recorded for this clone. J is TRBJ2-3 and V is TRBV4-1; 9 bases align to TRBD2. From germline, CDR1 is MGHRA and CDR2 YSYEKL. The V and J ends lost 1 base and 4 bases, in that order; junction bases with no gene match: 6. The CDR3 length is 16 residues. The CDR3 DNA is TGCGCCAGCAGCCAAGTAGCAGCTAGCGGGGCAGATACGCAGTATTTT. Protein sequence: CASSQVAASGADTQYF.

The rearrangement links TRBV7-2 to TRBJ2-2; TRBD2 might be the D (6 bases). V was clipped by 6 bases and J by 5 bases, with 10 bases between them. Germline-derived CDR1 and CDR2 are SGHTA and FQGNSA. The CDR3 is 13 residues long. The CDR3 loop reads CASRGGRTGELFF. The CDR3 DNA follows: TGTGCCAGCAGGGGGGGACGGACCGGGGAGCTGTTTTTT.